This passage covers 22 T cell receptor beta chains from one sample sequenced in a study of cytomegalovirus exposure and HLA in healthy donors. The PCR ran on 60 Vbeta and 13 Jbeta primers. Clones were sequenced by immunoSEQ multiplex PCR, and TCRdb holds only the in-frame ones, with some missing. Of 150,000 to 250,000 clones listed, more than 65% were seen once; the top ten hold around 1.4%. Sequencing used PBMCs. The receptors originated from a girl aged 5-17 years in good health and CMV-seropositive.

V gene TRBV10-2 combines with J gene TRBJ1-2, with D possibly TRBD1 on 6 matching bases. The CDR3 has 13 amino acids. CDR1 is WSHSY, CDR2 SAAADI, per germline. V was cut by 2 bases and J by 7 bases, with 11 bases left in between. CDR3 residues: CASSEKAGVGYTF. CDR3 sequence (DNA): TGCGCCAGCAGTGAGAAGGCAGGGGTTGGCTACACCTTC.

In DNA, the CDR3 is TGTGCCAGCAGCCGGATAGCAGGGCGTTCGGAAAAACTGTTTTTT. This sequence encodes CASSRIAGRSEKLFF. This chain joins TRBV7-9 and TRBJ1-4; tentative D call: TRBD1 (5 bases). The CDR3 has 15 amino acids. V was clipped by 5 bases and J by 8 bases, with 18 bases between them. Germline CDR1 and CDR2: SEHNR and FQNEAQ (reference sequence).

The CDR3 nucleotides read TGTGCCTGGAGAAACACCATATCAGGGTCGGGTGAGCAGTACTTC. Amino acid sequence: CAWRNTISGSGEQYF. The chain links TRBV30 to TRBJ2-7, with D perhaps matching TRBD1 (5 bases). Germline CDR1 is GTSNPN and CDR2 is SVGIG (reference sequence). The CDR3 runs 15 residues. The germline V and J ends were trimmed by 3 bases and 7 bases, with 22 bases remaining between them.

The V gene is TRBV7-2, the J gene TRBJ2-3, with TRBD2 as a possible D gene (7 bases). Trimming removed 6 bases at V and 1 base at J, with 20 bases between. Looked up from germline, CDR1 is SGHTA and CDR2 is FQGNSA. This CDR3 region has 17 residues. Here the CDR3 reads CASSPLGGAGGTDTQYF. The CDR3 DNA follows: TGTGCCAGCAGTCCCCTGGGGGGGGCGGGAGGCACAGATACGCAGTATTTT.

The chain combines TRBV7-2 with TRBJ2-7, with TRBD2 matching over 7 bases. The J segment lost 4 bases and the V segment lost 2 bases, leaving 5 bases of the junction unmatched. This CDR3 region has 14 residues. Germline CDR1 and CDR2: SGHTA and FQGNSA. CDR3 protein: CASSLSLADYEQYF. The CDR3 DNA follows: TGTGCCAGCAGCTTAAGCCTAGCGGATTACGAGCAGTACTTC.

This rearrangement joins TRBV27 to TRBJ2-4; possibly TRBD2 for D (5 bases). From germline, CDR1 is MNHEY and CDR2 SMNVEV (reference sequence). The CDR3 covers 13 residues. V was shortened by 4 bases and J by 1 base, with 5 bases between the two germline ends. The CDR3: CASSSGAKNIQYF. CDR3 bases: TGTGCCAGCAGTTCGGGGGCCAAAAACATTCAGTACTTC.

The chain links TRBV7-2 to TRBJ2-6; 7 nucleotides agree with TRBD2. V dropped 8 bases and J dropped 4; count of bases not matched to a gene: 8. The CDR3 sequence is 15 residues long. The V gene's germline CDR1 is SGHTA and CDR2 FQGNSA. The CDR3 coding sequence is TGTGCCAGCGGGGGGGGATTTGCCGGGGCCAACGTCCTGACTTTC. It encodes CASGGGFAGANVLTF. The variable domain in full, with the rest retrieved from reference TRBV7-2 and TRBJ2-6, is GAGVSQSPSNKVTEKGKDVELRCDPISGHTALYWYRQSLGQGLEFLIYFQGNSAPDKSGLPSDRFSAERTGGSVSTLTIQRTQQEDSAVYLCASGGGFAGANVLTFGAGSRLTVL.

The chain recombines TRBV10-1 with TRBJ2-1; D is uncertain. Deletions cut 3 bases from V and 2 bases from J, with 8 bases between. CDR1 and CDR2 (germline): WNHNN, SYGVQD (reference sequence). The length of the CDR3 is 14 residues. Here the CDR3 DNA reads TGCGCCAGCAGTGACACTCCACCCTACAATGAGCAGTTCTTC. Residues: CASSDTPPYNEQFF.

The J gene is TRBJ2-7, the V gene TRBV29-1, with TRBD1 matching 9 bases. The CDR3 runs to 13 residues. V was pared by 6 bases and J by 6 bases, with 9 bases of the junction left unmatched. The germline CDR1 and CDR2 sequences are SQVTM and ANQGSEA. CDR3 protein: CSVGRDRVSEQYF. The CDR3, as DNA: TGCAGCGTGGGCCGGGACAGGGTCAGCGAGCAGTACTTC.

The CDR3 nucleotides are TGTGCCAGCAGCGTAGAACAGGGGGCAGACACCATATATTTT. This translates into CASSVEQGADTIYF. J is TRBJ1-3 and V is TRBV7-9; 9 nucleotides agree with TRBD1. Germline assignment: CDR1 SEHNR and CDR2 FQNEAQ (reference sequence). There are 14 residues in the CDR3. Germline trimming cut 5 bases from V and 8 bases from J; bases unmatched to any gene: 7.

This chain links TRBV11-2 with TRBJ2-7, with a possible D match to TRBD2 (5 bases). V shed 4 bases and J shed 2 bases, with 12 bases lying between them. This CDR3 is built from 14 residues. Germline CDR1 is SGHAT and CDR2 is FQNNGV. The CDR3 region is CASSSIRGTYEQYF. CDR3 DNA: TGTGCCAGCAGCTCGATCCGGGGTACCTACGAGCAGTACTTC.

The V gene is TRBV13, the J gene TRBJ1-5; the D is unclear. Germline lookup yields CDR1 PRHDT and CDR2 FYEKMQ (reference sequence). Trimming took off 6 bases at V and 4 bases at J, with 13 bases between the two ends. The CDR3 is made up of 14 amino acids. In nucleotides, the CDR3 is TGTGCCAGCAGTTATAGCGGCGGAAATCAGCCCCAGCATTTT. Its translation is CASSYSGGNQPQHF.

This chain connects TRBV29-1 to TRBJ1-5; weak D call: TRBD1 (5 bases). Germline V lookup: CDR1 SQVTM, CDR2 ANQGSEA. The V gene lost 5 bases and the J gene lost 4 bases, with 9 bases spanning the gap. CDR3 length: 12 residues. CDR3 in amino acids: CSVSTDNQPQHF. The CDR3, as DNA: TGCAGCGTTTCGACAGATAATCAGCCCCAGCATTTT. Based on the CDR3 plus reference TRBV29-1 and TRBJ1-5, the full variable domain is SAVISQKPSRDICQRGTSLTIQCQVDSQVTMMFWYRQQPGQSLTLIATANQGSEATYESGFVIDKFPISRPNLTFSTLTVSNMSPEDSSIYLCSVSTDNQPQHFGDGTRLSIL.

The chain carries TRBV18 and TRBJ1-6; D not certain. The CDR3 runs to 13 residues. Per germline, CDR1 KGHSH and CDR2 LQKENI. The V gene lost 4 bases and the J gene lost 11 bases, with 12 bases spanning the gap. In DNA, the CDR3 is TGTGCCAGCTCACTGGACTTAGAAACACCCCTCCACTTT. Protein: CASSLDLETPLHF.

The chain uses TRBV5-4 and TRBJ2-1; TRBD1 agrees at 8 bases. The germline gives CDR1 SGHNT, CDR2 YYREEE (reference sequence). The CDR3 covers 15 residues. Trimming cost V 4 bases and J 6 bases; bases outside gene matches: 9. CDR3 sequence: CASSMDRAGINEQFF. In nucleotides, the CDR3 is TGTGCCAGCAGCATGGACAGGGCGGGTATCAATGAGCAGTTCTTC.

V and J are TRBV2 and TRBJ2-2; no reliable D call. The CDR3 covers 14 residues. Germline V gene lookup returns CDR1 SNHLY and CDR2 FYNNEI. The ends were cut back, 7 bases at V and 0 bases at J, with 9 bases in the middle. The CDR3 nucleotides read TGTGCCAGCATGGCTTTCGCGAACACCGGGGAGCTGTTTTTT. As protein: CASMAFANTGELFF.

The chain employs TRBV9 and TRBJ2-5, with 9 bases fitting TRBD2. There are 15 residues in the CDR3. J lost 1 base, V lost 0 bases, and 1 base had no gene match. Germline CDR1 SGDLS, CDR2 YYNGEE. This CDR3 is CASSVGSGGQETQYF. CDR3 coding DNA: TGTGCCAGCAGCGTAGGTAGCGGGGGCCAAGAGACCCAGTACTTC.

The chain couples TRBV19 to TRBJ1-5; D possibly corresponds to TRBD1 (5 bases). Germline V gene lookup returns CDR1 LNHDA and CDR2 SQIVND (reference sequence). There are 16 residues in the CDR3. Trimming took 5 bases from V and 0 from J, leaving 14 bases between them. The CDR3 is CASSVLGGNSNQPQHF. The CDR3 coding sequence is TGTGCCAGTAGTGTCTTGGGGGGGAATAGCAATCAGCCCCAGCATTTT.

The genes are TRBV21-1 and TRBJ2-3; the table's TRBD2 call for D was not verified on the DNA. TRBV21-1 is marked as a pseudogene. CDR3 size: 15 residues. This CDR3 reads CASSKGRGGTDTQYF. For the CDR3, the DNA is TGTGCCAGCAGCAAAGGGCGGGGGGGGACAGATACGCAGTATTTT.

The chain links TRBV5-1 to TRBJ1-2; weak D call: TRBD1 (6 bases). The CDR3 is 15 amino acids. Per the germline V gene, CDR1 is SGHRS and CDR2 is YFSETQ. V lost 4 bases and J 2 bases, leaving 15 bases between the germline ends. In DNA form, the CDR3 reads TGCGCCAGCAGCCTCCAGGGGCGTTCAAACTATGGCTACACCTTC. Its translation is CASSLQGRSNYGYTF.

CDR3 DNA sequence: TGTGCCATCAGTGAGGGGACAGGGCACACTGAAGCTTTCTTT. It is translated as CAISEGTGHTEAFF. The rearrangement links TRBV10-3 to TRBJ1-1, with TRBD1 matching 9 bases. J was trimmed by 3 bases and V by 2 bases; bases with no gene match: 1. The length of the CDR3 is 14 residues. Germline V CDR1 and CDR2: ENHRY, SYGVKD.

The V gene is TRBV9, the J gene TRBJ2-7, with 11 bases lining up with TRBD1. The germline CDR1 and CDR2 sequences are SGDLS and YYNGEE. V dropped 4 bases and J dropped 12; count of bases not matched to a gene: 6. CDR3 size: 12 residues. In nucleotides, the CDR3 is TGTGCCAGCAGCTACGGACAGGGGGCCCCGTACTTC. It encodes CASSYGQGAPYF.